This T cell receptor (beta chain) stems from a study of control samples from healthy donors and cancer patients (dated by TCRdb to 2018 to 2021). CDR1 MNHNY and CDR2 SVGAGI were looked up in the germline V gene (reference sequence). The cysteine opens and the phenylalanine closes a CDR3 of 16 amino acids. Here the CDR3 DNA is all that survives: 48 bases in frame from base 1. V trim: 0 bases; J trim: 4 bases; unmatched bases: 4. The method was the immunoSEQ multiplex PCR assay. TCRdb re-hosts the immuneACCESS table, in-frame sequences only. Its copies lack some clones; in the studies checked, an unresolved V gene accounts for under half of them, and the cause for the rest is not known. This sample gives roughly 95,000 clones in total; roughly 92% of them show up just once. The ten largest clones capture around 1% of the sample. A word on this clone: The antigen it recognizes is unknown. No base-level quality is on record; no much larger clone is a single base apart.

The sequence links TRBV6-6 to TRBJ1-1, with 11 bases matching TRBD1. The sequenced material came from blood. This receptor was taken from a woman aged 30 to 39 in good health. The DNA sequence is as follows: TGTGCCAGCAGTTACTCGGACAGGGGGCTGGGCACTGAAGCTTTCTTT. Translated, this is CASSYSDRGLGTEAFF.